The 16 T cell receptor beta chains listed next were all sequenced from one sample in a study of vaccination effects on CD4 cells after COVID-19. The antigens for these receptors are not known. Once cultured for approximately ten days, the cells underwent separation to obtain CD4+ T cells. Each participant was given two doses of one vaccine (BNT162b2 or mRNA-1273). Libraries were prepared by immunoSEQ multiplex PCR; TCRdb keeps only in-frame clonotypes and omits some of them. Of roughly 40,000 clones listed, around 73% were seen once; the top ten hold about 7.7%. Specimen: CD4+ T cells from PBMCs cultured without peptide, collected after COVID-19 vaccination. The receptors shown here come from a human donor who received a COVID-19 vaccine.

V usage is TRBV2 and J usage is TRBJ2-1, with TRBD2 matching 8 bases. After removal of 6 bases from V and 3 bases from J, the junction contained 4 bases not matched to a gene. The CDR3 spans 14 residues. Looked up from germline, CDR1 is SNHLY and CDR2 is FYNNEI. The DNA for the CDR3 is TGTGCCAGCAGGGCGAGCGGGAGCTACAATGAGCAGTTCTTC. Protein product: CASRASGSYNEQFF.

This clone was recorded only once. The J gene is TRBJ1-1, the V gene TRBV5-1; unclear D gene. The length of the CDR3 is 13 residues. Germline CDR1 and CDR2: SGHRS and YFSETQ. Trimming left V 5 bases short and J 2 bases short, with 10 bases between. As DNA, the CDR3 is TGCGCCAGCAGTGGTAGCCCTAACACTGAAGCTTTCTTT. Translating gives CASSGSPNTEAFF.

This rearrangement joins TRBV7-9 to TRBJ2-1, with 7 bases lining up with TRBD1. The germline CDR1 and CDR2 sequences are SEHNR and FQNEAQ (reference sequence). The CDR3 extends over 14 amino acids. Trimming at V came to 5 bases and at J to 5 bases, leaving 6 bases not matched to a gene. The CDR3 nucleotides read TGTGCCAGCAGCGTGGACAGGTCCCACAATGAGCAGTTCTTC. Translation: CASSVDRSHNEQFF.

J is TRBJ2-1 and V is TRBV10-2, with 7 bases lining up with TRBD2. This CDR3 contains 15 residues. CDR1 is WSHSY and CDR2 is SAAADI in the germline V gene. The junction had 7 bases not matched to a gene; V was cut back by 8 bases and J by 0 bases. This CDR3 is CASGVSSGSYNEQFF. Written as DNA, the CDR3 is TGCGCCAGCGGAGTATCTAGCGGCTCCTACAATGAGCAGTTCTTC.

The chain carries TRBV2 and TRBJ1-5, with 10 nucleotides matching TRBD1. The V segment lost 2 bases and the J segment 3 bases; nucleotides outside the gene matches: 10. Germline V CDR1 and CDR2: SNHLY, FYNNEI. The CDR3 extends over 18 amino acids. In DNA form, the CDR3 reads TGTGCCAGCAGTGAATTTGCGACAGGGGGCGGTTTCAATCAGCCCCAGCATTTT. Translating it yields CASSEFATGGGFNQPQHF.

In its sample, this clone was seen a few times. The V call is TRBV5-8, the J call TRBJ1-5, with no clear D. The germline CDR1 and CDR2 sequences are SGHTS and YDEGEE. This CDR3 contains 13 residues. V lost 0 bases and J lost 4, with 5 bases in between. Here the CDR3 DNA reads TGTGCCAGCAGCTTGGAGTGGAATCAGCCCCAGCATTTT. Its translation is CASSLEWNQPQHF. Full variable domain (missing parts from reference TRBV5-8 and TRBJ1-5): EAGVTQSPTHLIKTRGQQATLRCSPISGHTSVYWYQQALGLGLQFLLWYDEGEERNRGNFPPRFSGRQFPNYSSELNVNALELEDSALYLCASSLEWNQPQHFGDGTRLSIL.

The DNA for the CDR3 is TGTGCCAGCAGCCCAGACAGGGGTTCCTACAATGAGCAGTTCTTC. This translates into CASSPDRGSYNEQFF. This sequence joins TRBV13 and TRBJ2-1, with TRBD1 identical over 8 bases. The CDR3 is 15 residues long. Per the germline V gene, CDR1 is PRHDT and CDR2 is FYEKMQ (reference sequence). The V gene end was trimmed by 5 bases and the J gene end by 1 base; junction bases not matched to a gene: 4.

This clone was counted between two and nine times. The chain links TRBV5-6 to TRBJ1-2; possibly TRBD1 for D (5 bases). Germline V gene lookup returns CDR1 SGHDT and CDR2 YYEEEE. The ends were cut back, 1 base at V and 4 bases at J, with 11 bases in the middle. The CDR3 extends over 14 amino acids. The CDR3 sequence is CASSLQGNFYGYTF. The CDR3 coding sequence is TGTGCCAGCAGCTTGCAGGGAAATTTCTATGGCTACACCTTC.

This clone was detected a few times. The chain recombines TRBV5-1 with TRBJ2-1, with 15 bases that match TRBD2. Germline V gene lookup returns CDR1 SGHRS and CDR2 YFSETQ. With 4 bases clipped from V and 6 bases from J, the junction kept 8 bases outside the gene matches. The CDR3 spans 17 residues. The chain's CDR3 is CASSAGLAGGPSNEQFF. CDR3 sequence (DNA): TGCGCCAGCAGCGCGGGACTAGCGGGAGGCCCTAGCAATGAGCAGTTCTTC.

The chain recombines TRBV6-6 with TRBJ2-1, with TRBD1 matching over 7 bases. The junction had 3 bases not matched to a gene; V was cut back by 2 bases and J by 5 bases. This CDR3 comprises 14 residues. Germline lookup yields CDR1 MNHNY and CDR2 SVGAGI (reference sequence). The CDR3 protein is CASSYGTANNEQFF. As DNA, the CDR3 is TGTGCCAGCAGTTACGGGACAGCTAACAATGAGCAGTTCTTC.

The count of this clone is one. The rearrangement links TRBV3-1 (or the pseudogene TRBV3-2) to TRBJ2-1; 9 bases fit TRBD2. The CDR3 spans 21 residues. CDR1 LGHDT and CDR2 YNNKEL come from the germline V gene (reference sequence). With 1 base clipped from V and 9 bases from J, the junction kept 25 bases outside the gene matches. The CDR3 DNA is TGTGCCAGCAGCCAAGTCGGGAGGGGAAGGTCTCTAGCGGGGCCTCTAGGTGAGCAGTTCTTC. Encoded protein: CASSQVGRGRSLAGPLGEQFF.

This rearrangement joins TRBV6-6 to TRBJ2-5; 7 nucleotides agree with TRBD2. The V and J ends lost 3 bases and 1 base, in that order; junction bases with no gene match: 5. The CDR3 consists of 15 residues. Germline values: CDR1 MNHNY, CDR2 SVGAGI (reference sequence). The CDR3 DNA sequence: TGTGCCAGCAGTTATGGGGGGGGTTCCCAAGAGACCCAGTACTTC. It translates to CASSYGGGSQETQYF.

In this sample, this clone turned up a few times. The chain employs TRBV3-1 (or the pseudogene TRBV3-2) and TRBJ1-3; maybe TRBD1 (6 bases). CDR1 is LGHDT and CDR2 is YNNKEL in the germline V gene (reference sequence). V lost 2 bases, J lost 3 bases, and 17 bases lay in between. This CDR3 is built from 17 residues. The CDR3 DNA reads TGTGCCAGCAGCCAACTAGACAGGACGCGAAGTGGAAACACCATATATTTT. Its protein is CASSQLDRTRSGNTIYF.

The rearrangement links TRBV6-5 to TRBJ2-3; 8 positions match TRBD2. This CDR3 is built from 15 residues. The junction had 10 bases not matched to a gene; V was cut back by 6 bases and J by 5 bases. Per germline, CDR1 MNHEY and CDR2 SVGAGI. As DNA, the CDR3 is TGTGCCAGCAGACCGGGACTAGGGATTGGAGATACGCAGTATTTT. Encoded protein: CASRPGLGIGDTQYF.

The chain couples TRBV19 to TRBJ2-6; D remains unclear. V was trimmed by 2 bases and J by 7 bases, leaving 12 bases between them. From germline, CDR1 is LNHDA and CDR2 SQIVND (reference sequence). The CDR3 totals 15 residues. CDR3 coding DNA: TGTGCCAGTAGTATATTGGCAACCCCAGCCAACGTCCTGACTTTC. It yields the protein CASSILATPANVLTF.

V is TRBV6-5 and J is TRBJ2-5, with TRBD1 identical over 8 bases. CDR1 and CDR2 from the germline V gene are MNHEY and SVGAGI. Trimming took 4 bases from V and 3 from J; bases not matched to a gene: 7. The CDR3 loop spans 15 amino acids. CDR3 in amino acids: CASSSTWTGKETQYF. The CDR3 DNA reads as TGTGCCAGCAGTTCTACCTGGACAGGGAAAGAGACCCAGTACTTC.